This entry describes one TCR beta chain. Its antigen is still unknown. Germline loops: CDR1 MNHEY, CDR2 SVGAGI. The CDR3 is 16 amino acids. The trim removed 4 bases at V and 0 bases at J, leaving 7 bases unmatched. Data came from immunoSEQ multiplex PCR; TCRdb stores just in-frame clones and leaves some out. The repertoire consists of over 20,000 clones, with 88% occurring once and the leading ten covering 25% to 35%. The sample originates from a study of T cells in localized non-small cell lung cancer. Findings and limits, study-wide: Patients showing higher blood T cell density tended to see longer overall survival. Appearing in adjacent lung were a median about 60 of the top 100 tumor clones.

The material sequenced was peripheral blood mononuclear cells, taken before any cancer treatment. This TCR was recovered from a male donor at least 60 years old with stage II lung adenocarcinoma. The J gene is TRBJ2-7, the V gene TRBV6-5; 9 bases map to TRBD1. The CDR3 here is CASSLVGTGSSYEQYF. In nucleotides, the CDR3 is TGTGCCAGCAGTTTAGTAGGGACAGGGAGCTCCTACGAGCAGTACTTC.